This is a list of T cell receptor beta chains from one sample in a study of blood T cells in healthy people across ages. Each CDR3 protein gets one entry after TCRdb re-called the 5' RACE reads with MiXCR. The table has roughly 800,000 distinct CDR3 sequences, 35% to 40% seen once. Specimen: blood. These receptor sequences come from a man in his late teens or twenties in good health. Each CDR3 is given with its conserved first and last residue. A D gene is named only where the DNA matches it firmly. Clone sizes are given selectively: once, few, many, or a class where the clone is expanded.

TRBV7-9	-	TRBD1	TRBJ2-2	TGTGCCAGCAGCTTACCGGGACAGGGTAAAACCGGGGAGCTGTTTTTT	CASSLPGQGKTGELFF
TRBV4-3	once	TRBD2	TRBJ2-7	TGCGCCAGCAGCCCGCTCGGGACTAGCGGGGGGAACTCCTACAATGAGCAGTACTTC	CASSPLGTSGGNSYNEQYF
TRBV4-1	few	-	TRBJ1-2	TGCGCCAGCAGCCAGGAAGACTACTATGGCTACACCTTC	CASSQEDYYGYTF
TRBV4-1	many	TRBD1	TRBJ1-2	TGCGCCAGCAGCCAGCTGGGACAGGGGTTTAACTATGGCTACACCTTC	CASSQLGQGFNYGYTF
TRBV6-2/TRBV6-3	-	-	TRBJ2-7	TGTGCCAGCAGTTACTCTCCCCTTAGGGGCTCCTACAATGAGCAGTACTTC	CASSYSPLRGSYNEQYF
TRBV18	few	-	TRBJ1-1	TGTGCCAGCTCACCACCGGAGACTTACAGAAACACTGAAGCTTTCTTT	CASSPPETYRNTEAFF
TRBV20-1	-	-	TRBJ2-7	TGCAGTGCAGGGAGTTTGGGGAAACAGGTATCCTACAATGAGCAGTACTTC	CSAGSLGKQVSYNEQYF
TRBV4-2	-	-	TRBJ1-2	TGTGCCAGCAGCCAAGATGGGGCCGGGGGGTCTCCTGGCTACACCTTC	CASSQDGAGGSPGYTF
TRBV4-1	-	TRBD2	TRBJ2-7	TGCGCCAGCAGCCAAGAGGCGGGGGGGGTCTACAATGAGCAGTACTTC	CASSQEAGGVYNEQYF
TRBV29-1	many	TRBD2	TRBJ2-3	TGCAGCGCCACGCGACTAGCGGAAGAGTATTTT	CSATRLAEEYF
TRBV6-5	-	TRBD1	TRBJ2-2	TGTGCCAGCAGTTGGCAGGGGGCTAACACCGGGGAGCTGTTTTTT	CASSWQGANTGELFF
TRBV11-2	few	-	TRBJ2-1	TGTGCCAGCAGCCCAGAGCTAGCGAGGGCGCAGTTCTTC	CASSPELARAQFF
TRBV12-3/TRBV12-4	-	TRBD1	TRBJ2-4	TGTGCCAGCAGTGTCGACAGGGGTATGGGCGAGCGGTACTTC	CASSVDRGMGERYF
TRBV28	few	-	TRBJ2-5	TGTGCCAGCAGTTTATCGCGGGGGCAACCGTACTTC	CASSLSRGQPYF
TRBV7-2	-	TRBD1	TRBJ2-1	TGTGCCAGCAGCTATGGGGACAGGGTAAGCAATGAGCAGTTCTTC	CASSYGDRVSNEQFF
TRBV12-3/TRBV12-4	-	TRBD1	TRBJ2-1	TGTGCCAGCAGACCAACGGGGACAGTTATTGAGCAGTTCTTC	CASRPTGTVIEQFF
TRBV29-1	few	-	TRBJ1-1	TGCAGCGTTGAAGGGGGTAGAAACACTGAAGCTTTCTTT	CSVEGGRNTEAFF
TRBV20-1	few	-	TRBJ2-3	TGCAGTGCCGCAGTCAACCTAGCGAGCACAGATACGCAGTATTTT	CSAAVNLASTDTQYF
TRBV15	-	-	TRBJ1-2	TGTGCCACCAGCCCGCAGGAGGGGTTTTATGGCTACACCTTC	CATSPQEGFYGYTF
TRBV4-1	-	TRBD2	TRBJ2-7	TGCGCCAGCAGCCCTGGACTAGCGGGGGCCTACGAGCAGTACTTC	CASSPGLAGAYEQYF
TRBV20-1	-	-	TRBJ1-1	TGCAGTGCTACCCCCCAGCTCACTGAAGCTTTCTTT	CSATPQLTEAFF
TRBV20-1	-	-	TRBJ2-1	TGCAGTGCTAGAGTAATAGCTTTGTCTGAGCAGTTCTTC	CSARVIALSEQFF
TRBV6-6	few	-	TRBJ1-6	TGTGCCAGCAGCTCCGGGACTGATTCACCCCTCCACTTT	CASSSGTDSPLHF
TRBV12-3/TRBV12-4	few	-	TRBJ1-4	TGTGCCAGCAGTTGGGGGCTTCGCGGGAAAGGGGAAAAACTGTTTTTT	CASSWGLRGKGEKLFF
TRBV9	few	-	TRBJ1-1	TGTGCCAGCAGCCCCTTAAACCGGGGAGCTGAAGCTTTCTTT	CASSPLNRGAEAFF
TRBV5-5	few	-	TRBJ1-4	TGTGCCAGCAACACTGGGACTAATGAAAAACTGTTTTTT	CASNTGTNEKLFF
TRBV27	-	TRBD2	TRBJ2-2	TGTGCCAGCGCGGTGGGGGGGTCGAACACCGGGGAGCTGTTTTTT	CASAVGGSNTGELFF
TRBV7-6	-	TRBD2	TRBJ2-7	TGTGCCAGCAGCGTGACTAGCGGCAACGAGCAGTACTTC	CASSVTSGNEQYF
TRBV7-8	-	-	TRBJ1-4	TGTGCCAGCAGCCCCCAGGGGCTAGGCGGTGAAAAACTGTTTTTT	CASSPQGLGGEKLFF
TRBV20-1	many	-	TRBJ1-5	TGCAGTGCTAGAGGGCCTCAGCCCCAGCATTTT	CSARGPQPQHF
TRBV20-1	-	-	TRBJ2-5	TGCAGTGCTAGACCCTCGGAGGGGTGGGCGTTGGGGGAGACCCAGTACTTC	CSARPSEGWALGETQYF
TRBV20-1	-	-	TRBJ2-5	TGCAGTGCTAGAGTTCTCCGGGGTGAGCAGTACTTC	CSARVLRGEQYF
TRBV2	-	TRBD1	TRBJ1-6	TGTGCCAGCAGAAACAGGGGGCGTTTCGAGTCACCCCTCCACTTT	CASRNRGRFESPLHF
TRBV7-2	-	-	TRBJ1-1	TGTGCCGGCAGCCCACAGGCAGCAACGTCAGCTTTCTTT	CAGSPQAATSAFF
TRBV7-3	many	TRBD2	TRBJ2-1	TGTGCCAGCAGTGCTAGCGGGGGTAGCAATGAGCAGTTCTTC	CASSASGGSNEQFF
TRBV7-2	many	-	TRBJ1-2	TGTGCCAGCAGTTTATCTCGAAGCAAGGAAGGCTACACCTTC	CASSLSRSKEGYTF
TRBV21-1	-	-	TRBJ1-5	TGTGCCAGCAGCAGCGGGGGTCCCCCACAGCCCCAGCATTTT	CASSSGGPPQPQHF
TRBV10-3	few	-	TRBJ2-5	TGTGCCAGTAAGACGGACCCCCTGCAAGAGACCCAGTACTTC	CASKTDPLQETQYF
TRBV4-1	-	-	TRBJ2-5	TGCGCCAGCGGCCAAGACGCGAAAGGGGAGACCCAGTACTTC	CASGQDAKGETQYF
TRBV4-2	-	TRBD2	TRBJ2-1	TGTGCCAGCAGCCAAGAGCCCAGCGGGGGGTACAATGAGCAGTTCTTC	CASSQEPSGGYNEQFF
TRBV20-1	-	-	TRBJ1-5	TGCAGTGCCGGCCACAGGGACGGGAGCAATCAGCCCCAGCATTTT	CSAGHRDGSNQPQHF
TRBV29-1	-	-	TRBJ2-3	TGCAGCGTTGTCAGCCCAAACACAGATACGCAGTATTTT	CSVVSPNTDTQYF
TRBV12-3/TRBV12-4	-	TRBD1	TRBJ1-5	TGTGCCGGCAGTTCTGACAGGGGCCTGAATCAGCCCCAGCATTTT	CAGSSDRGLNQPQHF
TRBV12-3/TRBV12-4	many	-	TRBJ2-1	TGTGCCAGCAGTTGGGGTCTCTACAATGAGCAGTTCTTC	CASSWGLYNEQFF
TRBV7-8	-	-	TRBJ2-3	TGTGCCCGCAACGACCGGAGCGACAGCGCCACAGATACGCAGTATTTT	CARNDRSDSATDTQYF
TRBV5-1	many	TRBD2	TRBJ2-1	TGCGCCAGCAGCTCTCTAGCGGGTAGCTCCTACAATGAGCAGTTCTTC	CASSSLAGSSYNEQFF
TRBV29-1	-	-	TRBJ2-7	TGCAGCGTTGGAGGGCGCGAGCAGTACTTC	CSVGGREQYF
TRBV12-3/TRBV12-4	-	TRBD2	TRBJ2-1	TGTGCCAGCACCGGACTAGCGGGGCCCGACAATGAGCAGTTCTTC	CASTGLAGPDNEQFF
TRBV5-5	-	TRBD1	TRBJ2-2	TGTGCCAGCAGCTTGGCAGGACAGGGCAGCGGGGAGCTGTTTTTT	CASSLAGQGSGELFF
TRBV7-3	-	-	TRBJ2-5	TGTGCCAGCAGCCCATCAAGGGGGGCGGCGAGGTACAATGAGCAGTACTTC	CASSPSRGAARYNEQYF
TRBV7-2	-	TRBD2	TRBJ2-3	TGTGCCAGCAGCTTAACTCCACTAGCGGGAACTAGCACAGATACGCAGTATTTT	CASSLTPLAGTSTDTQYF
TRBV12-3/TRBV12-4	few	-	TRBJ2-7	TGTGCCAGCACCTTCGGGACAGCGGGGGAGCAGTACTTC	CASTFGTAGEQYF
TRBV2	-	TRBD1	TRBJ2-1	TGTGCCAGCAGTCAGCAGGGGGCGGCCTACAATGAGCAGTTCTTC	CASSQQGAAYNEQFF
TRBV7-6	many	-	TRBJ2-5	TGTGCCAGCAGCTCGGGGACATTAGAGACCCAGTACTTC	CASSSGTLETQYF
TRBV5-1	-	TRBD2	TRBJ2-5	TGCGCCAGCAGCGGACTAGCGGGGGACCAAGAGACCCAGTACTTC	CASSGLAGDQETQYF